This TCR beta chain emerged from a study of beta chain features in type 1 diabetes. Study context: Cell yields, gender and age were comparable in patients and healthy donors. Broader study findings: Among all four CD4+ subsets, Type 1 diabetes patients had TCRB CDR3s that were moderately but significantly shorter. Because the template was cDNA, high-expressing cells might be over-represented. In patients and controls equally, PCR might favor templates that are shorter.

What was sequenced were expressed TCRB transcripts, since all of the isolated RNA had been reverse transcribed. Assay used: immunoSEQ multiplex PCR; TCRdb lists only in-frame clones, some missing. This sample has more than 300,000 clones, with approximately 12% found just once. For this clone: Antigen: not known.

Cells sorted by CD45RO/CCR7/CD25/CD127/CD95/CD27 comprised CD4+ naive, central memory, regulatory and stem cell-like memory cells. Trimming took off 0 bases at V and 6 bases at J, with 9 bases between the two ends. The CDR3 is 13 amino acids. Germline V gene lookup returns CDR1 SQVTM and CDR2 ANQGSEA. The sequenced sample was naive CD4+ T cells from blood. This sequence joins TRBV29-1 and TRBJ1-5; no clear D gene. The sequence derives from a woman aged 18 to 35 with type 1 diabetes. CDR3 bases: TGCAGCGTTGAAGATCAGGTGGGTCAGCCCCAGCATTTT. This gives the protein CSVEDQVGQPQHF.